A single sample gave rise to the 2 T cell receptor beta chains below, sequenced in a study of cytomegalovirus exposure and HLA in healthy donors. The primer mix had 60 Vbeta and 13 Jbeta primers. Produced via immunoSEQ multiplex PCR; TCRdb's table is partial and in-frame only. Of under 300,000 clones in the sample, approximately 82% were seen once. Material: PBMCs. The receptors derive from a woman aged 60-75 years in good health and CMV-seropositive.

The chain carries TRBV7-2 and TRBJ1-2; possibly TRBD1 for D (6 bases). This CDR3 spans 13 amino acids. V lost 5 bases and J 4 bases, leaving 11 bases between the germline ends. Looked up from germline, CDR1 is SGHTA and CDR2 is FQGNSA. As DNA, the CDR3 is TGTGCCAGCAGCACAACAGGGACCTATGGCTACACCTTC. Translated, it gives CASSTTGTYGYTF.

The V and J genes are TRBV4-1 and TRBJ1-6, with a weak D call TRBD1 (5 bases). This CDR3 contains 17 residues. CDR1 and CDR2 from the germline V gene are MGHRA and YSYEKL. Trimming took 2 bases from V and 11 from J, leaving 22 bases between them. CDR3 residues: CASSQSSGREGIAPLHF. The CDR3 DNA reads as TGCGCCAGCAGCCAATCCTCGGGCAGGGAAGGTATTGCACCCCTCCACTTT.